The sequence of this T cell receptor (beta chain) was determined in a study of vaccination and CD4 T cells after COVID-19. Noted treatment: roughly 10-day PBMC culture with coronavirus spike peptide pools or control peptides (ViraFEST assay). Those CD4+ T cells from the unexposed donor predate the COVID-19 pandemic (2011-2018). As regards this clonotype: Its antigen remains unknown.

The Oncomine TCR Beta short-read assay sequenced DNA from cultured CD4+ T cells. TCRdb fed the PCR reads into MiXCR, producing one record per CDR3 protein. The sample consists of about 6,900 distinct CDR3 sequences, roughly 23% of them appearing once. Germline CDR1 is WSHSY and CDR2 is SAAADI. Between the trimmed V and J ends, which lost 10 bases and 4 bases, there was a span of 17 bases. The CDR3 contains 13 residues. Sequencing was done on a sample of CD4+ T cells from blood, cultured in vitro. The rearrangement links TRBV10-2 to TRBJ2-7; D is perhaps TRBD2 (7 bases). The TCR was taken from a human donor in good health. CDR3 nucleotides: TGCGCCACTAACCGGGGGGCGGAATACGAGCAGTACTTC. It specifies CATNRGAEYEQYF.